This passage covers 25 T cell receptor beta chains from one sample sequenced in a study of blood T cell repertoires in COVID-19. Assay used: immunoSEQ multiplex PCR; TCRdb lists only in-frame clones, some missing. Among about 170,000 clones, approximately 87% were seen once, and the ten largest hold 3% to 4.5%. Sequenced: peripheral blood. All receptors come from a man in his late teens or twenties with active or convalescent COVID-19.

The chain uses TRBV7-9 and TRBJ1-4; 7 bases align to TRBD1. Germline values: CDR1 SEHNR, CDR2 FQNEAQ (reference sequence). This CDR3 spans 15 amino acids. The J segment lost 4 bases and the V segment lost 4 bases, leaving 6 bases of the junction unmatched. CDR3 amino acids: CASSSGDRYNEKLFF. CDR3 nucleotides: TGTGCCAGCAGCTCGGGGGACAGATATAATGAAAAACTGTTTTTT. Full variable domain (rest looked up from reference TRBV7-9 and TRBJ1-4): DTGVSQNPRHKITKRGQNVTFRCDPISEHNRLYWYRQTLGQGPEFLTYFQNEAQLEKSRLLSDRFSAERPKGSFSTLEIQRTEQGDSAMYLCASSSGDRYNEKLFFGSGTQLSVL.

J is TRBJ2-2 and V is TRBV18; the match to TRBD2 covers 8 bases. CDR3 length equals 17 residues. Germline values: CDR1 KGHSH, CDR2 LQKENI. J lost 0 bases, V lost 4 bases, and 7 bases had no gene match. The CDR3 loop reads CASSRVGGLANTGELFF. The DNA of the CDR3 is TGTGCCAGCTCACGAGTCGGGGGACTAGCGAACACCGGGGAGCTGTTTTTT.

V is TRBV7-2 and J is TRBJ1-1; D is possibly TRBD1 (6 bases). Germline loops: CDR1 SGHTA, CDR2 FQGNSA. Trimming cost V 5 bases and J 5 bases, with 18 bases left between them. The CDR3 consists of 15 residues. The CDR3 is CASSSRGPQGTEAFF. The CDR3 bases are TGTGCCAGCAGCAGTCGGGGACCGCAGGGGACTGAAGCTTTCTTT.

This clone was recorded once. The DNA of the CDR3 is TGTGCCAGCAGTCGGGAGGGGATCGCGGATGGCTACACCTTC. The encoded protein is CASSREGIADGYTF. The rearrangement joins TRBV2 to TRBJ1-2; tentatively, D is TRBD1 (5 bases). Germline V gene lookup returns CDR1 SNHLY and CDR2 FYNNEI. With 5 bases removed from V and 6 bases from J, the gap between germline ends came to 16 bases. This CDR3 is 14 amino acids long.

This clone was detected only a few times. The gene calls are TRBV6-6 and TRBJ2-1, with D possibly TRBD2 on 6 matching bases. Germline CDR1 MNHNY, CDR2 SVGAGI (reference sequence). V lost 8 bases to trimming and J lost 4 bases, with 9 bases between them. This CDR3 has 12 residues. CDR3 amino acids: CASGGRYNEQFF. The CDR3 coding sequence is TGTGCCAGCGGGGGGAGGTACAATGAGCAGTTCTTC.

This clone was counted only a few times. J is TRBJ2-1 and V is TRBV7-9, with 9 positions matching TRBD2. This CDR3 spans 17 amino acids. Unmatched junction bases numbered 10, after V lost 4 bases and J lost 3 bases. Germline lookup yields CDR1 SEHNR and CDR2 FQNEAQ (reference sequence). CDR3 DNA sequence: TGTGCCAGCAGCTCTTCCACTCAGCGGGGGGTCTACAATGAGCAGTTCTTC. Protein sequence: CASSSSTQRGVYNEQFF.

The DNA of the CDR3 is TGTGCCAGCAGCTTGGTAAGCAGGGACACTGAAGCTTTCTTT. It specifies CASSLVSRDTEAFF. The V and J genes are TRBV5-4 and TRBJ1-1, with D possibly TRBD1 on 5 matching bases. V was cut by 0 bases and J by 3 bases, with 9 bases left in between. The germline CDR1 and CDR2 sequences are SGHNT and YYREEE (reference sequence). This CDR3 is built from 14 residues.

This sequence joins TRBV7-9 and TRBJ1-5; D ambiguous. Germline CDR1 reads SEHNR; CDR2 reads FQNEAQ (reference sequence). Trimming removed 0 bases at V and 3 bases at J, with 9 bases between. The CDR3 extends over 15 amino acids. The CDR3 DNA reads as TGTGCCAGCAGCTTAGCGCGTCTAGCCAATCAGCCCCAGCATTTT. It specifies CASSLARLANQPQHF.

This rearrangement joins TRBV4-1 to TRBJ1-2; D unclear. The length of the CDR3 is 15 residues. Germline CDR1 MGHRA, CDR2 YSYEKL. Trimming removed 1 base from V and 4 bases from J, with 13 bases in between. The DNA for the CDR3 is TGCGCCAGCAGCCAAGGTTTCTCCGGACTCTATGGCTACACCTTC. Its protein product is CASSQGFSGLYGYTF.

This rearrangement joins TRBV24-1 to TRBJ2-1, with 7 bases that match TRBD2. There are 14 residues in the CDR3. Germline V gives CDR1 KGHDR, CDR2 SFDVKD. V trimming: 5 bases; J trimming: 7 bases; junction bases outside the gene matches: 7. CDR3 protein: CATSAVGLVNEQFF. Here the CDR3 DNA reads TGTGCCACCAGTGCTGTCGGACTAGTTAATGAGCAGTTCTTC.

The gene calls are TRBV7-2 and TRBJ2-3, with 12 positions matching TRBD2. Germline CDR1 reads SGHTA; CDR2 reads FQGNSA. The CDR3 length is 18 residues. V was clipped by 1 base and J by 4 bases; unmatched bases: 9. The CDR3, as DNA: TGTGCCAGCAGCTTAGTCTCTCCTAGCGGGAGGGCCCCAGATACGCAGTATTTT. This gives the protein CASSLVSPSGRAPDTQYF.

The chain recombines TRBV11-3 with TRBJ1-1; 7 positions agree with TRBD1. The CDR3 extends over 12 amino acids. The J segment lost 8 bases and the V segment lost 1 base, leaving 1 base of the junction unmatched. The V gene's germline CDR1 is SGHNT and CDR2 YENEEA. The CDR3 nucleotides are TGTGCCAGCAGCTTAGGGACAGGAGAAGCTTTCTTT. Its translation: CASSLGTGEAFF.

J is TRBJ1-1 and V is TRBV19; no clear D gene. Trimming left V 5 bases short and J 5 bases short, with 12 bases between. This CDR3 is built from 13 residues. CDR1 is LNHDA, CDR2 SQIVND, per germline (reference sequence). The CDR3 sequence is CASSSRQETEAFF. In nucleotides, the CDR3 is TGTGCCAGTAGTTCCCGCCAGGAAACTGAAGCTTTCTTT. The whole variable domain, filled in from reference TRBV19 and TRBJ1-1, reads DGGITQSPKYLFRKEGQNVTLSCEQNLNHDAMYWYRQDPGQGLRLIYYSQIVNDFQKGDIAEGYSVSREKKESFPLTVTSAQKNPTAFYLCASSSRQETEAFFGQGTRLTVV.

The rearrangement uses TRBV2 and TRBJ1-1; the D gene is possibly TRBD1 (5 bases). Germline V lookup: CDR1 SNHLY, CDR2 FYNNEI. The CDR3 contains 14 residues. V was cut by 6 bases and J by 4 bases, with 15 bases left in between. CDR3 amino acids: CASRNRGESTEAFF. CDR3 nucleotides: TGTGCCAGCAGAAATCGGGGGGAAAGCACTGAAGCTTTCTTT.

This clone has just one count. This chain uses TRBV5-6 with TRBJ1-3, with D perhaps matching TRBD1 (5 bases). Deletions cut 1 base from V and 0 bases from J, with 14 bases between. CDR1 and CDR2 from the germline V gene are SGHDT and YYEEEE. This CDR3 is built from 17 residues. The CDR3 DNA sequence: TGTGCCAGCAGCTTGCGGGGGGGACTGAGCTCTGGAAACACCATATATTTT. Protein: CASSLRGGLSSGNTIYF.

The chain couples TRBV19 to TRBJ1-3; maybe TRBD1 (6 bases). V shed 1 base and J shed 11 bases, with 15 bases lying between them. The V gene's germline CDR1 is LNHDA and CDR2 SQIVND (reference sequence). There are 14 residues in the CDR3. The CDR3 DNA reads TGTGCCAGTAGTATAGGTGGGGGCGAAGGCGCCATATATTTT. Translated, it gives CASSIGGGEGAIYF.

This rearrangement joins TRBV6-5 to TRBJ1-6, with TRBD1 matching 9 bases. With V trimmed by 4 bases and J by 7 bases, 8 bases remained unmatched. The CDR3 spans 16 residues. Germline lookup yields CDR1 MNHEY and CDR2 SVGAGI. This CDR3 reads CASSFPPGQGNSPLHF. CDR3 sequence (DNA): TGTGCCAGCAGTTTTCCACCGGGACAGGGAAATTCACCCCTCCACTTT.

The chain employs TRBV27 and TRBJ2-7; possible D gene TRBD2, 5 bases. The CDR3 is made up of 13 amino acids. The V end was cut by 6 bases, the J end by 1 base, with 10 bases between. Germline V gene lookup returns CDR1 MNHEY and CDR2 SMNVEV (reference sequence). CDR3 protein: CASSPRGSYEQYF. The CDR3 DNA is TGTGCCAGCAGCCCTCGCGGGTCCTACGAGCAGTACTTC.

The chain recombines TRBV5-4 with TRBJ1-1, with no clear D. V lost 3 bases and J lost 5, with 11 bases in between. CDR3 length: 13 amino acids. Germline lookup yields CDR1 SGHNT and CDR2 YYREEE (reference sequence). The CDR3 coding sequence is TGTGCCAGCAGCTATATACAGACAACTGAAGCTTTCTTT. Encoded protein: CASSYIQTTEAFF.

The V gene is TRBV7-2, the J gene TRBJ2-3, with D unclear. V lost 2 bases and J lost 3, with 6 bases in between. CDR1 and CDR2 (germline): SGHTA, FQGNSA. The CDR3 runs 13 residues. The CDR3 DNA reads TGTGCCAGCAGCTTAAGCTTTACAGATACGCAGTATTTT. Amino acid sequence: CASSLSFTDTQYF.

The chain employs TRBV7-9 and TRBJ2-2; possibly TRBD1 for D (5 bases). The V gene lost 4 bases and the J gene lost 1 base, with 10 bases spanning the gap. CDR1 and CDR2 (germline): SEHNR, FQNEAQ (reference sequence). The CDR3 sequence is 15 residues long. The CDR3 region is CASSSAGKNTGELFF. The CDR3 DNA reads as TGTGCCAGCAGCTCGGCAGGGAAGAACACCGGGGAGCTGTTTTTT.

This clone was seen just once. V gene TRBV7-9 combines with J gene TRBJ2-7; D gene uncertain. Trimming cost V 1 base and J 6 bases, with 7 bases left between them. The CDR3 consists of 12 residues. The germline V gene has CDR1 SEHNR and CDR2 FQNEAQ (reference sequence). The CDR3 sequence is CASSLEPGEQYF. The CDR3 bases are TGTGCCAGCAGCTTAGAACCCGGCGAGCAGTACTTC.

The chain is built from TRBV5-4 and TRBJ2-7; TRBD2 matches at 9 bases. Germline assignment: CDR1 SGHNT and CDR2 YYREEE (reference sequence). Trimming at V came to 4 bases and at J to 6 bases, leaving 14 bases not matched to a gene. There are 16 residues in the CDR3. Here the CDR3 DNA reads TGTGCCAGCAGCCCAACGTTTAGCGGGAGTCCGGCCGAGCAGTACTTC. It codes for CASSPTFSGSPAEQYF.

The chain couples TRBV30 to TRBJ2-1; 10 nucleotides agree with TRBD1. The CDR3 contains 15 residues. With V trimmed by 2 bases and J by 6 bases, 7 bases remained unmatched. The V gene's germline CDR1 is GTSNPN and CDR2 SVGIG (reference sequence). CDR3 residues: CAWSLRQGAGNEQFF. DNA of the CDR3: TGTGCCTGGAGTCTGAGACAGGGGGCAGGCAATGAGCAGTTCTTC.

The rearrangement links TRBV3-1 (or the pseudogene TRBV3-2) to TRBJ1-5; no clear D. Trimming shortened V by 0 bases and J by 5 bases, and 8 bases separated the two germline ends. The CDR3 consists of 14 residues. Germline values: CDR1 LGHDT, CDR2 YNNKEL (reference sequence). The DNA for the CDR3 is TGTGCCAGCAGCCAAGATGGCCAGTATCAGCCCCAGCATTTT. Protein: CASSQDGQYQPQHF.